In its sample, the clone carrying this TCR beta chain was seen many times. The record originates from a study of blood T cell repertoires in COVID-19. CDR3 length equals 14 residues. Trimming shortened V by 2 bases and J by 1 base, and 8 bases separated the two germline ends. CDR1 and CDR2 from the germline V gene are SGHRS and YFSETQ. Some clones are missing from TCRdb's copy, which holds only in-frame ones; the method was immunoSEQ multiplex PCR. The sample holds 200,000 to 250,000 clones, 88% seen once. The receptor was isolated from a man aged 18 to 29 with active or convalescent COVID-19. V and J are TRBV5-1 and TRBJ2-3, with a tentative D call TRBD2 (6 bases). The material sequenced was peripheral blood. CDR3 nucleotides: TGCGCCAGCAGCTTAGTAGCGGGCACAGATACGCAGTATTTT. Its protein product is CASSLVAGTDTQYF.